These 20 T cell receptor beta chains were sequenced from one sample in a study of T-cell reconstitution after alpha-beta-depleted transplantation in children. Unique molecular identifiers were built into the TCRbeta library. TCRdb passed the PCR reads through MiXCR, listing each CDR3 protein once. The repertoire consists of 500,000 to 600,000 distinct CDR3 sequences, with around 16% occurring once and the leading ten covering 3.3%. Sequencing used PBMCs from the stem cell graft donor, obtained from the stem cell graft. These receptor sequences come from a human donor who donated a stem cell graft to a child with acute lymphoblastic leukemia.

In this sample, this clonotype turned up a few times. The rearrangement joins TRBV20-1 to TRBJ2-7, with unresolved D. Trimming took 1 base from V and 5 from J, leaving 21 bases between them. CDR3 length equals 16 residues. Germline V CDR1 and CDR2: DFQATT, SNEGSKA (reference sequence). The CDR3 spells CSARGKLREPQDEQYF. Here the CDR3 DNA reads TGCAGTGCTAGAGGCAAGCTTAGGGAACCCCAGGACGAGCAGTACTTC.

This sequence joins TRBV6-1 and TRBJ2-1, with D possibly matching TRBD1 (6 bases). V gave up 1 base and J gave up 0 bases, with 22 bases separating them. The CDR3 extends over 20 amino acids. Germline V gene lookup returns CDR1 MNHNS and CDR2 SASEGT. The CDR3 DNA sequence: TGTGCCAGCAGTGAAGAACAACTTAGGGGGTTTTTGAGCTCCTACAATGAGCAGTTCTTC. Translating it yields CASSEEQLRGFLSSYNEQFF.

This chain joins TRBV4-1 and TRBJ2-7; D might be TRBD2 (5 bases). This CDR3 region has 16 residues. The ends were cut back, 1 base at V and 0 bases at J, with 13 bases in the middle. Germline CDR1 reads MGHRA; CDR2 reads YSYEKL. DNA of the CDR3: TGCGCCAGCAGCCAAGTATCTGGACTGTTCTCCTACGAGCAGTACTTC. The encoded protein is CASSQVSGLFSYEQYF.

The gene calls are TRBV4-1 and TRBJ2-7; the match to TRBD2 covers 8 bases. The CDR3 spans 11 residues. V shed 1 base and J 12 bases; nucleotides not matched to a gene: 2. Germline lookup yields CDR1 MGHRA and CDR2 YSYEKL. CDR3 sequence reads: CASSQVAGLYF. In DNA form, the CDR3 reads TGCGCCAGCAGCCAAGTAGCGGGACTGTACTTC.

V usage is TRBV20-1 and J usage is TRBJ2-1; TRBD2 is a possible D gene (5 bases). Germline-derived CDR1 and CDR2 are DFQATT and SNEGSKA (reference sequence). The V end was cut by 3 bases, the J end by 2 bases, with 23 bases between. There are 18 residues in the CDR3. The CDR3 bases are TGCAGTGCTAGGCTACGGACGGCAGGACTGGTTGCCTACAATGAGCAGTTCTTC. Translated: CSARLRTAGLVAYNEQFF.

V and J are TRBV4-1 and TRBJ2-5, with 9 bases fitting TRBD1. With 0 bases clipped from V and 5 bases from J, the junction kept 4 bases outside the gene matches. CDR3 size: 15 residues. The germline gives CDR1 MGHRA, CDR2 YSYEKL. The CDR3 is CASSQDDRGGETQYF. As DNA, the CDR3 is TGCGCCAGCAGCCAAGATGACAGGGGGGGTGAGACCCAGTACTTC.

This clonotype appeared a few times. This chain joins TRBV10-3 and TRBJ2-7; 9 bases match TRBD1. The V and J ends lost 7 bases and 5 bases, in that order; junction bases with no gene match: 12. This CDR3 contains 15 residues. Looked up from germline, CDR1 is ENHRY and CDR2 is SYGVKD. The CDR3 is CAIKKVQGANHEQYF. The CDR3 region has the DNA TGTGCCATCAAGAAAGTACAGGGGGCGAACCACGAGCAGTACTTC.

This clonotype was recorded a few times. This chain joins TRBV29-1 and TRBJ2-7; D unresolved. CDR1 is SQVTM, CDR2 ANQGSEA, per germline. The CDR3 contains 14 residues. Trimming removed 5 bases from V and 3 bases from J, with 17 bases in between. The CDR3 protein is CSVRPMDGYYEQYF. The CDR3 DNA reads TGCAGCGTTCGACCCATGGACGGATACTACGAGCAGTACTTC.

CDR3 coding DNA: TGTGCCACCAGCGAGGGGATGACCCCTTTGGCCTACGAGCAGTACTTC. Amino acids: CATSEGMTPLAYEQYF. The rearrangement uses TRBV15 and TRBJ2-7; TRBD1 or TRBD2 may be the D gene (5 bases each). Trimming shortened V by 5 bases and J by 2 bases, and 19 bases separated the two germline ends. The CDR3 totals 16 residues. Germline V CDR1 and CDR2: LNHNV, YYDKDF (reference sequence).

This clonotype was counted a few times. V and J are TRBV12-3 or TRBV12-4 and TRBJ2-7, with D perhaps being TRBD1 or TRBD2 (5 bases each). V was trimmed by 6 bases and J by 4 bases, leaving 16 bases between them. This CDR3 spans 14 amino acids. CDR3 nucleotides: TGTGCCAGCAGCGGTCCGGGACCGACTTACGAGCAGTACTTC. It is translated as CASSGPGPTYEQYF.

This clonotype was observed a few times. The gene calls are TRBV29-1 and TRBJ2-1; D gene uncertain. From germline, CDR1 is SQVTM and CDR2 ANQGSEA. The CDR3 is 14 residues long. V was pared by 6 bases and J by 0 bases, with 12 bases between. The CDR3 DNA reads TGCAGCGTCCTCTGGGCGACCTCCTACAATGAGCAGTTCTTC. It codes for CSVLWATSYNEQFF.

This sequence joins TRBV29-1 and TRBJ2-1; 9 positions agree with TRBD1. The CDR3 covers 13 residues. V lost 8 bases and J lost 8; bases outside the gene matches: 10. Per germline, CDR1 SQVTM and CDR2 ANQGSEA. The CDR3 loop reads CSTFPQGAYEQFF. DNA for the CDR3: TGCAGCACATTCCCACAGGGGGCATATGAGCAGTTCTTC.

This sequence joins TRBV7-8 and TRBJ2-3; 8 positions agree with TRBD2. Trimming at V came to 3 bases and at J to 5 bases, leaving 10 bases not matched to a gene. The CDR3 length is 16 residues. The germline V gene has CDR1 SGHVS and CDR2 FQNEAQ. The CDR3 sequence is CASSLDLAGPVDTQYF. The CDR3 bases are TGTGCCAGCAGCTTGGATTTAGCGGGACCAGTAGATACGCAGTATTTT.

The sample holds a few counts of this clonotype. This chain uses TRBV5-1 with TRBJ2-1; D might be TRBD1 (5 bases). This CDR3 region has 13 residues. Trimming cost V 5 bases and J 7 bases, with 13 bases left between them. Germline V CDR1 and CDR2: SGHRS, YFSETQ. CDR3 coding DNA: TGCGCCAGCAGGGCCGACAGTTCAAATGAGCAGTTCTTC. Its protein is CASRADSSNEQFF.

This clonotype came up a few times. V and J are TRBV20-1 and TRBJ1-2, with 7 bases lining up with TRBD1. Germline V gene data show CDR1 as DFQATT and CDR2 as SNEGSKA (reference sequence). Germline trimming cut 6 bases from V and 2 bases from J; bases unmatched to any gene: 6. The CDR3 has 13 residues. The CDR3 reads CSASIRGNYGYTF. The CDR3 DNA reads TGCAGTGCAAGCATCAGGGGGAACTATGGCTACACCTTC.

This clonotype was counted between two and nine times. The V and J genes are TRBV20-1 and TRBJ2-7, with D possibly TRBD1 on 6 matching bases. Per germline, CDR1 DFQATT and CDR2 SNEGSKA (reference sequence). This CDR3 is built from 15 residues. Deletions cut 0 bases from V and 4 bases from J, with 16 bases between. In DNA form, the CDR3 reads TGCAGTGCTAGAGATTTCGTCCAGGGGACGTACGAGCAGTACTTC. Its protein is CSARDFVQGTYEQYF.

This clonotype has more than one count but fewer than ten. The rearrangement joins TRBV29-1 to TRBJ1-2, with a possible D match to TRBD1 (5 bases). CDR1 and CDR2 from the germline V gene are SQVTM and ANQGSEA. The CDR3 covers 15 residues. The V end was cut by 6 bases, the J end by 6 bases, with 23 bases between. Here the CDR3 reads CSVPRSGDPADGYTF. As DNA, the CDR3 is TGCAGCGTCCCCAGGTCGGGGGACCCGGCGGATGGCTACACCTTC.

This chain uses TRBV5-1 with TRBJ1-6, with TRBD1 identical over 8 bases. Germline values: CDR1 SGHRS, CDR2 YFSETQ. The CDR3 sequence is 18 residues long. The V segment lost 3 bases and the J segment 4 bases; nucleotides outside the gene matches: 12. The CDR3 loop is CASSSGQGLPLYNSPLHF. The CDR3 DNA is TGCGCCAGCAGCTCAGGACAGGGCCTTCCTCTATATAATTCACCCCTCCACTTT.

This chain links TRBV7-9 with TRBJ1-5, with D possibly being TRBD1 (6 bases). Between the trimmed V and J ends, which lost 1 base and 0 bases, there was a span of 7 bases. Germline CDR1 and CDR2: SEHNR and FQNEAQ (reference sequence). This CDR3 spans 15 amino acids. The CDR3 spells CASSLDRDSNQPQHF. As DNA, the CDR3 is TGTGCCAGCAGCTTAGACAGGGATAGCAATCAGCCCCAGCATTTT. Drawing the rest from reference TRBV7-9 and TRBJ1-5, the complete variable domain is DTGVSQNPRHKITKRGQNVTFRCDPISEHNRLYWYRQTLGQGPEFLTYFQNEAQLEKSRLLSDRFSAERPKGSFSTLEIQRTEQGDSAMYLCASSLDRDSNQPQHFGDGTRLSIL.

Only a few counts were recorded for this clonotype. The rearrangement joins TRBV27 to TRBJ2-7; D is uncertain. This CDR3 region has 13 residues. Trimming shortened V by 5 bases and J by 6 bases, and 14 bases separated the two germline ends. Per the germline V gene, CDR1 is MNHEY and CDR2 is SMNVEV (reference sequence). This CDR3 reads CASSGMGLAEQYF. CDR3 DNA: TGTGCCAGCAGTGGAATGGGCCTCGCCGAGCAGTACTTC.